This T cell receptor (beta chain) was found in a study of blood T cell repertoires in COVID-19. Among Cohort 3 donors, those recovered had two negative PCRs, clearance, or symptom resolution. The CDR3 runs to 16 residues. Per germline, CDR1 SEHNR and CDR2 FQNEAQ (reference sequence). V lost 4 bases, J lost 2 bases, and 8 bases stayed unmatched. Produced via immunoSEQ multiplex PCR; TCRdb's table is partial and in-frame only. The table lists nearly 350,000 clones, roughly 90% of them singletons. V and J are TRBV7-9 and TRBJ1-5; TRBD1 agrees at 7 bases. The receptor was isolated from a woman aged 25 to 39 who had recovered from COVID-19. The sample comprised PBMCs or T cells enriched from blood (not recorded which). This CDR3 is CASSSGGTARNQPQHF. The CDR3, as DNA: TGTGCCAGCAGCTCTGGTGGGACAGCTCGCAATCAGCCCCAGCATTTT.